Shown below are 8 T cell receptor beta chains from a single sample sequenced in a study of cytomegalovirus exposure and HLA in healthy donors. The PCR used 60 Vbeta and 13 Jbeta primers. This table comes from immunoSEQ multiplex PCR, and its TCRdb copy is limited to in-frame clones, with some not included. The repertoire has approximately 88,000 clones, 55% to 75% of them found once; the top ten carry under 4%. Sequencing was performed on PBMCs. The receptor set was obtained from a man aged 55 to 70 in good health and CMV-seronegative.

The chain joins TRBV7-3 to TRBJ2-2, with 9 bases identical to TRBD1. There are 14 residues in the CDR3. Trimming took 5 bases from V and 7 from J; bases not matched to a gene: 5. Germline V CDR1 and CDR2: SGHTA, FQGTGA. In DNA form, the CDR3 reads TGTGCCAGCAGCCCACAGGGGGCTGGCGGGGAGCTGTTTTTT. Protein product: CASSPQGAGGELFF.

This clone has only a few counts. The chain carries TRBV27 and TRBJ1-6; possibly TRBD1 for D (6 bases). V was trimmed by 6 bases and J by 6 bases, leaving 21 bases between them. Germline CDR1 and CDR2: MNHEY and SMNVEV (reference sequence). The CDR3 is 17 amino acids. CDR3 sequence: CASSRRQAPTTNSPLHF. The CDR3 DNA follows: TGTGCCAGCAGCCGACGACAGGCCCCGACGACTAATTCACCCCTCCACTTT.

J is TRBJ1-2 and V is TRBV6-5; 10 bases are a match to TRBD1. This CDR3 is 16 amino acids long. V gave up 0 bases and J gave up 7 bases; unmatched junction bases: 8. Germline CDR1 is MNHEY and CDR2 is SVGAGI. CDR3 sequence reads: CASSYSLGQGDIGYTF. The CDR3 nucleotides read TGTGCCAGCAGTTACTCGTTAGGACAGGGGGACATTGGCTACACCTTC.

The chain is built from TRBV27 and TRBJ2-7; 7 nucleotides match TRBD1. V gave up 5 bases and J gave up 0 bases; unmatched junction bases: 13. Germline V gene data show CDR1 as MNHEY and CDR2 as SMNVEV (reference sequence). This CDR3 is 17 amino acids long. The CDR3 coding sequence is TGTGCCAGCAGTCGGTTGACGGGACAGACGATCTCCTACGAGCAGTACTTC. This gives the protein CASSRLTGQTISYEQYF.

This sequence joins TRBV4-1 and TRBJ2-5; no clear D gene. Germline assignment: CDR1 MGHRA and CDR2 YSYEKL. The CDR3 totals 13 residues. With 2 bases removed from V and 5 bases from J, the gap between germline ends came to 9 bases. The CDR3 nucleotides read TGCGCCAGCAGCCAATGGGCCCGGGAGACCCAGTACTTC. Protein sequence: CASSQWARETQYF.

V gene TRBV5-1 combines with J gene TRBJ1-6; 9 positions agree with TRBD1. Germline-derived CDR1 and CDR2 are SGHRS and YFSETQ. The CDR3 totals 14 residues. Trimming at V came to 4 bases and at J to 7 bases, leaving 3 bases not matched to a gene. The CDR3 sequence is CASSRDRENSPLHF. CDR3 bases: TGCGCCAGCAGCCGGGACAGGGAGAATTCACCCCTCCACTTT. Filled out from reference TRBV5-1 and TRBJ1-6, the complete variable domain reads KAGVTQTPRYLIKTRGQQVTLSCSPISGHRSVSWYQQTPGQGLQFLFEYFSETQRNKGNFPGRFSGRQFSNSRSEMNVSTLELGDSALYLCASSRDRENSPLHFGNGTRLTVT.

J is TRBJ1-5 and V is TRBV18; TRBD1 agrees at 8 bases. Germline CDR1 is KGHSH and CDR2 is LQKENI. Germline trimming cut 3 bases from V and 7 bases from J; bases unmatched to any gene: 11. The CDR3 is 16 amino acids. The CDR3 region has the DNA TGTGCCAGCTCACCCGGACAGGGAGGGTTGCGGCAGCCCCAGCATTTT. This encodes CASSPGQGGLRQPQHF.

V is TRBV10-1 and J is TRBJ2-3; the match to TRBD2 covers 9 bases. Germline loops: CDR1 WNHNN, CDR2 SYGVQD (reference sequence). The CDR3 extends over 14 amino acids. V shed 8 bases and J 4 bases; nucleotides not matched to a gene: 7. CDR3 sequence (DNA): TGCGCCAGCGCTCGAGGCGGGAGGGCAGATACGCAGTATTTT. It codes for CASARGGRADTQYF.